Below, 9 T cell receptor beta chains from the same sample are listed, as sequenced in a study of T cell repertoires in cytomegalovirus infection. Via MiXCR, TCRdb re-called the reads, giving one row per CDR3 protein. The sample lists around 78,000 distinct CDR3 sequences; roughly a quarter were seen once. Antigens of these TCRs are unknown. Here the sequenced sample was CD8+ T cells from cultured PBMCs, taken from culture after CMV antigen stimulation. Source of these receptors: a human donor in good health (CMV status not recorded). Some clones in this sample may be carry-over from other donors' samples.

The rearrangement links TRBV6-2 or TRBV6-3 to TRBJ2-1; no reliable D call. The germline gives CDR1 MNHEY, CDR2 SVGEGT. Trimming took 10 bases from V and 0 from J, leaving 13 bases between them. The CDR3 extends over 14 amino acids. The CDR3 protein is CATSAPLSYNEQFF. CDR3 coding DNA: TGTGCCACTTCTGCCCCCCTCTCCTACAATGAGCAGTTCTTC.

This clonotype has just a few counts. The CDR3 region has the DNA TGTGCCAGCAGGCCGGGACAGCCTTATGGCTACACCTTC. Its translation is CASRPGQPYGYTF. The chain joins TRBV6-5 to TRBJ1-2; 7 positions agree with TRBD1. V lost 6 bases, J lost 5 bases, and 6 bases stayed unmatched. There are 13 residues in the CDR3. Per the germline V gene, CDR1 is MNHEY and CDR2 is SVGAGI.

The table lists this clonotype with a few counts. The rearrangement uses TRBV19 and TRBJ2-1; D not resolved. The V gene lost 1 base and the J gene lost 5 bases, with 6 bases spanning the gap. Germline loops: CDR1 LNHDA, CDR2 SQIVND (reference sequence). This CDR3 is built from 13 residues. In DNA, the CDR3 is TGTGCCAGTAGTATAGTTGGTGACAATGAGCAGTTCTTC. The encoded protein is CASSIVGDNEQFF.

The CDR3 DNA reads TGCGCCAGCAGCCAGGAAGGTATCGGGGAGCTGTTTTTT. Amino acids: CASSQEGIGELFF. This sequence joins TRBV4-3 and TRBJ2-2; D is unclear. The V end lost 3 bases, the J end lost 7 bases, and 9 bases lay between the germline ends. Germline assignment: CDR1 LGHNA and CDR2 YSLEER. The CDR3 extends over 13 amino acids.

The sample holds many counts of this clonotype. J is TRBJ2-5 and V is TRBV28; TRBD1 aligns across 7 bases. V was pared by 3 bases and J by 10 bases, with 20 bases of the junction left unmatched. Germline V gene lookup returns CDR1 MDHEN and CDR2 SYDVKM. The CDR3 runs 17 residues. In DNA, the CDR3 is TGTGCCAGCAGTTTTCGGTCCGAGGGGACAGCAGGAGAGGACCAGTACTTC. Its translation is CASSFRSEGTAGEDQYF.

This clonotype was seen ten or more times. CDR3 sequence reads: CASSLLTSGRSNEQFF. The CDR3 nucleotides read TGTGCCAGCAGCTTGCTGACTAGCGGGAGATCCAATGAGCAGTTCTTC. The chain uses TRBV7-6 and TRBJ2-1; 12 nucleotides line up with TRBD2. Germline CDR1 SGHVS, CDR2 FNYEAQ. The V segment lost 3 bases and the J segment 6 bases; nucleotides outside the gene matches: 6. The CDR3 length is 16 residues.

The CDR3 DNA sequence: TGTGCCAGCAGTGCTACGGACAGATATGGCTACACCTTC. As protein: CASSATDRYGYTF. The gene calls are TRBV2 and TRBJ1-2, with D possibly TRBD1 on 6 matching bases. CDR1 is SNHLY and CDR2 is FYNNEI in the germline V gene. This CDR3 has 13 amino acids. Trimming took off 4 bases at V and 5 bases at J, with 11 bases between the two ends.

This clonotype was seen a handful of times. This chain connects TRBV29-1 to TRBJ2-7, with D possibly called TRBD1 or TRBD2 (5 bases each). This CDR3 is 15 amino acids long. Germline CDR1 SQVTM, CDR2 ANQGSEA. Trimming left V 2 bases short and J 6 bases short, with 20 bases between. The CDR3 DNA follows: TGCAGCGTTGAACGAGGGGCAGGGCTGGGGGTCGAGCAGTACTTC. It yields the protein CSVERGAGLGVEQYF.

The chain combines TRBV7-9 with TRBJ2-7, with 9 bases aligning to TRBD1. Trimming at V came to 4 bases and at J to 3 bases, leaving 4 bases not matched to a gene. CDR3 length: 14 residues. Germline values: CDR1 SEHNR, CDR2 FQNEAQ (reference sequence). The CDR3: CASSSTGGFYEQYF. DNA of the CDR3: TGTGCCAGCAGCTCAACAGGGGGCTTCTACGAGCAGTACTTC. Together with reference TRBV7-9 and TRBJ2-7, the CDR3 gives the full variable domain: DTGVSQNPRHKITKRGQNVTFRCDPISEHNRLYWYRQTLGQGPEFLTYFQNEAQLEKSRLLSDRFSAERPKGSFSTLEIQRTEQGDSAMYLCASSSTGGFYEQYFGPGTRLTVT.